This T cell receptor (beta chain) was identified in a study of blood T cells in healthy people across ages. Sample-barcoded 5' priming and a J-beta primer mix drove a second PCR of roughly 7 to 11 cycles. A template-switch adaptor containing 12 random nucleotides labeled each cDNA molecule. MiXCR, applied by TCRdb to the 5' RACE reads, yields one record per CDR3 protein. The sample lists hundreds of thousands of distinct CDR3 sequences; roughly 60% were seen once. The CDR3 is 13 residues long. Germline trimming cut 6 bases from V and 3 bases from J; bases unmatched to any gene: 6. CDR1 DFQATT and CDR2 SNEGSKA come from the germline V gene (reference sequence).

The specimen was blood. This chain connects TRBV20-1 to TRBJ2-7; 9 nucleotides match TRBD2. The receptor was derived from a man between 25 and 39 years old in good health. The CDR3 loop reads CSALLAGLYEQYF. The CDR3 DNA reads TGCAGTGCGCTACTAGCGGGCCTCTACGAGCAGTACTTC.